Below are 13 T cell receptor beta chains sequenced from a single sample in a study of regulatory T cells in long-lasting Graves disease. Specified time point: persistent/refractory GD, antithyroid drugs over 5 years with positive TRAb. PBMCs provided the RNA from which the TCR library was made. Assembly of TCR beta libraries relied on iRepertoire HTBI primers together with Arm-PCR of CDR3 regions. TCRdb ran MiXCR on the multiplex PCR reads and lists one entry per CDR3 protein. Among around 300,000 distinct CDR3 sequences listed, more than 20% were seen once. The sequences come from peripheral blood mononuclear cells (PBMCs), collected when the disease was refractory, from a patient treated with antithyroid drugs. Receptors originate from a female donor with Graves disease.

In its sample, this clonotype was seen a few times. The gene calls are TRBV28 and TRBJ1-5, with D hard to call. Germline CDR1 reads MDHEN; CDR2 reads SYDVKM. CDR3 length: 14 residues. V lost 1 base to trimming and J lost 7 bases, with 11 bases between them. As DNA, the CDR3 is TGTGCCAGCAGTTTATCCGGGGTAGGGCAGCCCCAGCATTTT. This codes for CASSLSGVGQPQHF.

The chain recombines TRBV7-9 with TRBJ1-1; 7 bases are a match to TRBD1. V lost 1 base and J lost 3; bases outside the gene matches: 5. CDR1 is SEHNR and CDR2 is FQNEAQ in the germline V gene (reference sequence). The CDR3 totals 15 residues. CDR3 region: CASSLGDRTHTEAFF. As DNA, the CDR3 is TGTGCCAGCAGCTTAGGGGACAGAACTCACACTGAAGCTTTCTTT. The whole variable domain, remainder taken from reference TRBV7-9 and TRBJ1-1, is DTGVSQNPRHKITKRGQNVTFRCDPISEHNRLYWYRQTLGQGPEFLTYFQNEAQLEKSRLLSDRFSAERPKGSFSTLEIQRTEQGDSAMYLCASSLGDRTHTEAFFGQGTRLTVV.

This clonotype was counted at least ten times. J is TRBJ1-4 and V is TRBV2; 12 bases align to TRBD1. CDR1 is SNHLY and CDR2 is FYNNEI in the germline V gene. CDR3 length: 14 amino acids. V trimming: 4 bases; J trimming: 7 bases; junction bases outside the gene matches: 1. The CDR3 DNA is TGTGCCAGCAGTGGGGACAGGGGGCCTGAAAAACTGTTTTTT. Protein product: CASSGDRGPEKLFF.

This clonotype was seen many times. This chain uses TRBV28 with TRBJ2-4; no firm D call. CDR3 length: 12 amino acids. With 3 bases removed from V and 6 bases from J, the gap between germline ends came to 6 bases. Germline V gene lookup returns CDR1 MDHEN and CDR2 SYDVKM. The CDR3 bases are TGTGCCAGCAGTTTGGTCCGAAACATTCAGTACTTC. Encoded protein: CASSLVRNIQYF.

This clonotype was observed many times. The chain employs TRBV28 and TRBJ1-1, with D perhaps TRBD1 (6 bases). V was trimmed by 7 bases and J by 6 bases, leaving 21 bases between them. There are 15 residues in the CDR3. CDR1 is MDHEN, CDR2 SYDVKM, per germline. The DNA for the CDR3 is TGTGCCAGCACCTCCGGGACACTCAGGATCGCTGAAGCTTTCTTT. It yields the protein CASTSGTLRIAEAFF.

This clonotype was picked up many times. The chain combines TRBV15 with TRBJ1-5; no definite D call. Deletions cut 3 bases from V and 1 base from J, with 10 bases between. The germline V gene has CDR1 LNHNV and CDR2 YYDKDF (reference sequence). This CDR3 contains 15 residues. The CDR3 DNA reads as TGTGCCACCAGCAGTTCATACTTCAGCAATCAGCCCCAGCATTTT. It is translated as CATSSSYFSNQPQHF.

This clonotype was detected ten times or more. This rearrangement joins TRBV3-1 to TRBJ1-4, with D hard to call. Trimming pared 3 bases from V and 7 bases from J, leaving 9 bases between. CDR3 size: 13 residues. CDR1 LGHDT and CDR2 YNNKEL come from the germline V gene (reference sequence). The CDR3 loop is CASSHGPVEKLFF. As DNA, the CDR3 is TGTGCCAGCAGCCATGGGCCCGTTGAAAAACTGTTTTTT.

This clonotype was seen repeatedly, ten times or more. This CDR3 reads CASSLGQPNSPLHF. For the CDR3, the DNA is TGTGCCAGCAGTTTAGGACAGCCTAATTCACCCCTCCACTTT. The V gene is TRBV28, the J gene TRBJ1-6; possibly TRBD1 for D (6 bases). CDR3 length: 14 amino acids. Trimming took 2 bases from V and 6 from J, leaving 8 bases between them. Germline V gene data show CDR1 as MDHEN and CDR2 as SYDVKM. Together with reference TRBV28 and TRBJ1-6, the CDR3 gives the full variable domain: DVKVTQSSRYLVKRTGEKVFLECVQDMDHENMFWYRQDPGLGLRLIYFSYDVKMKEKGDIPEGYSVSREKKERFSLILESASTNQTSMYLCASSLGQPNSPLHFGNGTRLTVT.

This chain connects TRBV12-5 to TRBJ1-2, with D unclear. Trimming shortened V by 1 base and J by 4 bases, and 4 bases separated the two germline ends. The CDR3 is 12 residues long. Germline lookup yields CDR1 LGHNT and CDR2 FRNRAP. The CDR3 DNA is TGTGCTAGTGGTTTGGGTTCCTATGGCTACACCTTC. Translating gives CASGLGSYGYTF.

This clonotype was seen many times. CDR3 amino acids: CASTQSGTDYGYTF. CDR3 nucleotides: TGTGCCAGCACCCAATCCGGGACGGACTATGGCTACACCTTC. The gene calls are TRBV12-3 or TRBV12-4 and TRBJ1-2; a possible D gene is TRBD1 (5 bases). Trimming shortened V by 7 bases and J by 3 bases, and 15 bases separated the two germline ends. The CDR3 is made up of 14 amino acids.

V and J are TRBV20-1 and TRBJ2-7; 11 nucleotides agree with TRBD2. Germline CDR1 DFQATT, CDR2 SNEGSKA (reference sequence). This CDR3 is built from 19 residues. Trimming at V came to 0 bases and at J to 4 bases, leaving 17 bases not matched to a gene. This CDR3 reads CSARDLEGVELAGEYEQYF. The CDR3 DNA sequence: TGCAGTGCTAGAGATCTGGAGGGAGTGGAACTAGCGGGAGAATACGAGCAGTACTTC.

The V gene is TRBV3-1, the J gene TRBJ2-7; no reliable D call. Trimming took 2 bases from V and 3 from J, leaving 14 bases between them. CDR1 and CDR2 from the germline V gene are LGHDT and YNNKEL (reference sequence). The CDR3 loop spans 15 amino acids. CDR3 loop: CASSQRQGPNYEQYF. The CDR3 nucleotides are TGTGCCAGCAGCCAACGCCAAGGCCCTAACTACGAGCAGTACTTC.

This clonotype was detected many times. The V call is TRBV6-1, the J call TRBJ1-5, with unresolved D. From germline, CDR1 is MNHNS and CDR2 SASEGT. V was pared by 6 bases and J by 4 bases, with 7 bases between. The CDR3 sequence is 12 residues long. CDR3 sequence (DNA): TGTGCCAGCAGACGACCGAATCAGCCCCAGCATTTT. It yields the protein CASRRPNQPQHF.